The 27 T cell receptor beta chains below were found in one sample sequenced in a study of T cells expressing NK-cell markers. TCRdb re-called the 5' RACE reads and catalogs CDR3 proteins one per entry, DNA excluded. The sample shows 500,000 to 600,000 distinct CDR3 sequences, and 3% to 4.5% sits with its ten largest clones. Sequenced: blood T cells: a sorted CD56 or NKG2C T cell subset, CD4+ or CD8+ T cells, or bulk PBMC T cells (not recorded which). The source is a man younger than 30 in good health.

V and J are TRBV5-4 and TRBJ2-3; the TCRdb call, TRBD1, lacks DNA for checking. CDR1 and CDR2 from the germline V gene are SGHNT and YYREEE (reference sequence). The CDR3 totals 17 residues. This CDR3 reads CASSLVTGTGLGDTQYF.

This sequence joins TRBV27 and TRBJ2-1. From germline, CDR1 is MNHEY and CDR2 SMNVEV (reference sequence). There are 16 residues in the CDR3. This CDR3 reads CASSLSLLFSYNEQFF.

V and J are TRBV11-2 and TRBJ2-1; the D call of TRBD2 rests on TCRdb alone, since no DNA is present to check it. CDR3 length: 12 residues. Germline V gene sequence: CDR1 SGHAT, CDR2 FQNNGV. The CDR3 loop reads CASSSSAGEQFF.

The rearrangement uses TRBV6-1 and TRBJ2-1; TCRdb's D call, TRBD1, is unchecked because there is no DNA. There are 13 residues in the CDR3. Per germline, CDR1 MNHNS and CDR2 SASEGT. The CDR3: CATRPTAALGQFF.

The V call is TRBV7-2, the J call TRBJ2-1; there is no DNA to check the TCRdb D call of TRBD1. This CDR3 comprises 13 residues. Germline CDR1 and CDR2: SGHTA and FQGNSA. The CDR3 loop is CASSPNWGDEQFF.

The chain is built from TRBV3-1 and TRBJ2-2; TCRdb outputs TRBD2, but without DNA this stays unchecked. The CDR3 runs to 16 residues. Germline-derived CDR1 and CDR2 are LGHDT and YNNKEL (reference sequence). This chain's CDR3 is CASSQVSGSLAGELFF.

The V call is TRBV5-1, the J call TRBJ2-1. This CDR3 comprises 14 residues. Germline lookup yields CDR1 SGHRS and CDR2 YFSETQ. This CDR3 reads CASSPGTPNNEQFF.

The CDR3 reads CSASGTSSDTQYF. The chain carries TRBV29-1 and TRBJ2-3; the D gene TCRdb calls, TRBD1, cannot be checked with no DNA. The germline V gene encodes CDR1 SQVTM and CDR2 ANQGSEA. This CDR3 is 13 amino acids long.

The V call is TRBV7-9, the J call TRBJ2-3; TCRdb's D call, TRBD1, is unchecked because there is no DNA. CDR3 length: 12 amino acids. CDR1 is SEHNR, CDR2 FQNEAQ, per germline (reference sequence). CDR3 amino acids: CASSLHGTTQYF.

The chain joins TRBV5-4 to TRBJ2-1; TCRdb's D call, TRBD1, is unchecked because there is no DNA. From germline, CDR1 is SGHNT and CDR2 YYREEE (reference sequence). The CDR3 covers 16 residues. This chain's CDR3 is CASSPRGMTGYNEQFF.

V usage is TRBV6-1 and J usage is TRBJ2-5; lacking DNA, the TRBD2 call made by TCRdb goes unchecked. This CDR3 is 16 amino acids long. Germline lookup yields CDR1 MNHNS and CDR2 SASEGT. The chain's CDR3 is CASSPRTSGRRETQYF.

The chain links TRBV15 to TRBJ2-3; without DNA, the TCRdb call of TRBD2 cannot be checked. There are 17 residues in the CDR3. The germline CDR1 and CDR2 sequences are LNHNV and YYDKDF (reference sequence). The CDR3 sequence is CATSPLGLAVGIGTQYF.

This chain connects TRBV12-3 or TRBV12-4 to TRBJ2-7; TCRdb names TRBD2, which stays unverified in the absence of DNA. The CDR3 covers 14 residues. CDR3 protein: CASSLLAAQHEQYF.

The V gene is TRBV5-1, the J gene TRBJ1-5; as DNA is missing, the TRBD1 call by TCRdb cannot be tested. The CDR3 totals 14 residues. CDR1 is SGHRS and CDR2 is YFSETQ in the germline V gene. CDR3 in amino acids: CASSPGGGNQPQHF.

This chain uses TRBV12-3 or TRBV12-4 with TRBJ2-3; there is no DNA to check the TCRdb D call of TRBD2. The CDR3 totals 15 residues. The CDR3 sequence: CASSSRTSGINTQYF.

The chain joins TRBV7-9 to TRBJ2-2; there is no DNA to check the TCRdb D call of TRBD2. Germline CDR1 reads SEHNR; CDR2 reads FQNEAQ (reference sequence). The CDR3 consists of 16 residues. The CDR3 is CASSRSGTSGTGELFF.

This chain joins TRBV12-3 or TRBV12-4 and TRBJ2-2; TCRdb's assignment of TRBD2 cannot be checked, as there is no DNA. This CDR3 contains 13 residues. This chain's CDR3 is CASRSGEPGELFF.

This chain connects TRBV6-2 or TRBV6-3 to TRBJ2-3; without DNA, the TCRdb call of TRBD1 cannot be checked. CDR1 and CDR2 (germline): MNHEY, SVGEGT. The CDR3 has 14 residues. CDR3 sequence: CASRRAGQSDTQYF.

The chain has TRBV6-5 and TRBJ2-7; TCRdb selects TRBD2, and the lack of DNA leaves this call unchecked. The germline gives CDR1 MNHEY, CDR2 SVGAGI. This CDR3 spans 17 amino acids. CDR3 sequence reads: CASSSTRTSGASYEQYF.

The rearrangement joins TRBV7-6 to TRBJ2-5; the TCRdb D gene call, TRBD2, has no DNA to confirm it. Germline CDR1 and CDR2: SGHVS and FNYEAQ. The CDR3 covers 14 residues. This CDR3 reads CASSLPGRAQTQYF.

The V call is TRBV10-1, the J call TRBJ2-2; the TRBD1 assignment by TCRdb is unverifiable without DNA. This CDR3 is built from 14 residues. Germline CDR1 and CDR2: WNHNN and SYGVQD (reference sequence). CDR3: CASSDRRQTGELFF.

J is TRBJ2-5 and V is TRBV10-3; the TRBD2 assignment by TCRdb is unverifiable without DNA. The germline gives CDR1 ENHRY, CDR2 SYGVKD. CDR3 length: 13 residues. The CDR3 is CASRAELQETQYF.

The V and J genes are TRBV5-1 and TRBJ2-5. Germline V gene data show CDR1 as SGHRS and CDR2 as YFSETQ. The CDR3 runs 13 residues. CDR3 in amino acids: CASSSREKETQYF.

V is TRBV5-1 and J is TRBJ1-2. This CDR3 spans 14 amino acids. Germline V gene lookup returns CDR1 SGHRS and CDR2 YFSETQ. The CDR3 is CASSSGQANYGYTF. Looking up the rest from reference TRBV5-1 and TRBJ1-2 gives the full variable domain: KAGVTQTPRYLIKTRGQQVTLSCSPISGHRSVSWYQQTPGQGLQFLFEYFSETQRNKGNFPGRFSGRQFSNSRSEMNVSTLELGDSALYLCASSSGQANYGYTFGSGTRLTVV.

The chain uses TRBV7-6 and TRBJ2-3; the TCRdb D gene call, TRBD1, has no DNA to confirm it. This CDR3 has 15 residues. Germline CDR1 reads SGHVS; CDR2 reads FNYEAQ. CDR3 protein: CASSTGTGMSDTQYF.

This CDR3 is CASSGWDTFSYNEQFF. The genes are TRBV7-9 and TRBJ2-1; TCRdb outputs TRBD1, but without DNA this stays unchecked. From germline, CDR1 is SEHNR and CDR2 FQNEAQ (reference sequence). The CDR3 is made up of 16 amino acids.

V and J are TRBV6-5 and TRBJ2-2; TCRdb picks TRBD2, but there is no DNA to check that call. The CDR3 loop spans 16 amino acids. Germline CDR1 and CDR2: MNHEY and SVGAGI. This CDR3 reads CASSYTSGRGTGELFF.